These 3 T cell receptor beta chains were sequenced from one sample in a study of blood T cell repertoires in COVID-19. Using immunoSEQ multiplex PCR, the repertoire was profiled, and TCRdb retains in-frame clones only, with some absent. Of about 170,000 clones in the sample, more than 70% were seen once. The sample comprised PBMCs or T cells enriched from blood (not recorded which). The receptor set was obtained from a woman between 50 and 59 years old in a cohort exposed to, infected with or recovered from COVID-19 (not recorded which).

V gene TRBV7-6 combines with J gene TRBJ1-2, with 7 bases aligning to TRBD1. V shed 5 bases and J 5 bases; nucleotides not matched to a gene: 14. The CDR3 contains 16 residues. Looked up from germline, CDR1 is SGHVS and CDR2 is FNYEAQ. CDR3 sequence: CASSPQGELGIYGYTF. For the CDR3, the DNA is TGTGCCAGCAGCCCCCAGGGGGAGTTGGGGATATATGGCTACACCTTC.

This clone was seen only once. This chain uses TRBV18 with TRBJ2-1; the match to TRBD2 covers 12 bases. The V gene's germline CDR1 is KGHSH and CDR2 LQKENI. This CDR3 has 16 residues. The J segment lost 6 bases and the V segment lost 0 bases, leaving 3 bases of the junction unmatched. This CDR3 reads CASSPPVLAGGNEQFF. The CDR3 DNA reads TGTGCCAGCTCACCACCGGTACTAGCGGGGGGCAATGAGCAGTTCTTC.

The CDR3 DNA follows: TGTGCCAGCAGCTTTGGACTAGCGGGGACCTACGAGCAGTACTTC. Its protein is CASSFGLAGTYEQYF. The rearrangement links TRBV5-6 to TRBJ2-7; TRBD2 matches 12 bases. The CDR3 sequence is 15 residues long. V shed 2 bases and J 2 bases; nucleotides not matched to a gene: 2. Germline CDR1 SGHDT, CDR2 YYEEEE.